This T cell receptor beta chain is from a study of T cell responses to AZD1222 COVID-19 vaccine (dated by TCRdb to the early 2020s). With respect to the entire study: TCR sequencing covered about 230 trial participants: 207 given two doses of AZD1222 and 26 given two doses of MenACWY control vaccine. Trial participants were enrolled by age into 18-55, 56-69 and 70-plus year subgroups, with around 140, 26 and 57 TCR-sequenced participants respectively. The research as a whole found: Reportedly, almost half of the unique spike-specific TCRs recognized epitopes lying outside the regions that are mutated in the B.1.351 and B.1.1.7 variants. Participants were mostly white British and included more females than males, and it was suggested by the authors that clonal diversity may have been underestimated. The whole spike protein was spanned by vaccine-associated CD4 TCRs, and dominant responses were seen in regions 160-218 and 743-854. Conclusions about previously exposed vaccinees are limited, since just six AZD1222 recipients were seropositive for SARS-CoV-2 at baseline. After two AZD1222 doses, both the breadth and the depth of spike-specific TCRs were significantly higher than at day 0 and than in MenACWY recipients. The 56-69-year group was small, and its depth increase did not reach significance, likely because of low power. Because no day 14 peak-response samples were available, repertoires were characterized only after the peak T cell response.

The time point label on this specimen signifies: about 28 days (+/-7) after the second vaccine dose. AZD1222 recipients given second doses at about 4 weeks or at about 12 weeks were pooled, since spike-specific TCR depth and breadth were not found to differ between the two schedules. The vaccinee samples were drawn from two UK trials, COV001 and COV002, one of which was a single-blind randomized controlled phase 2/3 trial testing AZD1222 (ChAdOx1 nCoV-19) in healthy adults. Trial participant PBMC samples were collected at day 0 and day 28 after the second dose for TCRbeta chain sequencing. The CDR3 regions of human TCRbeta chains were analyzed by immunosequencing. From the authors' description of their analysis: Repertoire TCRs were matched against a reference library of SARS-CoV-2-specific TCRs generated with the MIRA antigen-specificity platform. Breadth was defined as the fraction of unique TCRs that were SARS-CoV-2-associated, and depth was defined as the fraction of total T cells that were SARS-CoV-2-associated. Each spike-specific TCR was assigned to its reactive spike region and to a CD4 or CD8 class using the MIRA data. Log10-transformed breadth and depth values were compared by one-way ANOVA with Sidak's multiple comparisons tests. In its TCRdb copy, this immuneACCESS table keeps in-frame sequences only and misses some clones. Where compared with another copy, unresolved V genes explain less than half of these, and the others have no known cause. D and trimming come from the DNA, and the V and J calls and clone size come from that table. The sample profile shows around 190,000 clones; 88% of them were found once. The top ten clonotypes cover 11% of the sample.

Concerning this clone itself: Its antigen has not been determined. Base qualities are not provided; no much larger clone lies one nucleotide away.

V and J lose 6 bases and 2 bases, and a span of 10 bases separates them. The CDR3 runs 13 residues from the cysteine to the phenylalanine. The DNA shown is the 39-base CDR3, in frame from base 1. CDR1 and CDR2 are read off the germline V gene as MNHEY and SVGAGI. The sequences come from peripheral blood, collected 28 days after the second AZD1222 dose. The chain joins TRBV6-5 to TRBJ1-1, with a tentative D gene TRBD1 over 6 matching bases. The source of this sequence is an adult who received the AZD1222 COVID-19 vaccine. In nucleotide form, the sequence is TGTGCCAGCAGGGACAGAGTTAACACTGAAGCTTTCTTT. The encoded protein is CASRDRVNTEAFF.